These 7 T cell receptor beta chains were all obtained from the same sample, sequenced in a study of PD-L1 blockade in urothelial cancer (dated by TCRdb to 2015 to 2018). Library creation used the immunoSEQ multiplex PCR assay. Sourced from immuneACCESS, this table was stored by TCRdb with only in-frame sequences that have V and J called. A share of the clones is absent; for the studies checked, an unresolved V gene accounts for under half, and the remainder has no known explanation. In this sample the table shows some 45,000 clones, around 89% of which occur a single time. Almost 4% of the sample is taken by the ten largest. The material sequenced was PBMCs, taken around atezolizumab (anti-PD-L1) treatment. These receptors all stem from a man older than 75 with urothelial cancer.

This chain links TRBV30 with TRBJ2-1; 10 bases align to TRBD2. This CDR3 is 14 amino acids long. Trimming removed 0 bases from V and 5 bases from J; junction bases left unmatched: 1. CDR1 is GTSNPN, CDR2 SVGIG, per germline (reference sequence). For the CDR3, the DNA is TGTGCCTGGAGTGTAGGACTAGCGGACAATGAGCAGTTCTTC. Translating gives CAWSVGLADNEQFF. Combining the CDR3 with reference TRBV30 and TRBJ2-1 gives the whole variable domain SQTIHQWPATLVQPVGSPLSLECTVEGTSNPNLYWYRQAAGRGLQLLFYSVGIGQISSEVPQNLSASRPQDRQFILSSKKLLLSDSGFYLCAWSVGLADNEQFFGPGTRLTVL.

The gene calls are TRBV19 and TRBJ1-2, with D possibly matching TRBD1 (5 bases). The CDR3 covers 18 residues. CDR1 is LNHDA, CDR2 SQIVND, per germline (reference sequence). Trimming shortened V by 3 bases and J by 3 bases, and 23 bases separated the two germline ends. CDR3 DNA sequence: TGTGCCAGTAGTATTCTCAAACCGGGACTGGTTTACTACTATGGCTACACCTTC. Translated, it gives CASSILKPGLVYYYGYTF.

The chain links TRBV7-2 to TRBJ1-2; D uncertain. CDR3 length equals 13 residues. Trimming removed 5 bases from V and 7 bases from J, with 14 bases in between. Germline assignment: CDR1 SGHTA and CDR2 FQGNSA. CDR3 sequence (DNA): TGTGCCAGCAGCCTCACCCGGGAGGGTGGCTACACCTTC. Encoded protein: CASSLTREGGYTF.

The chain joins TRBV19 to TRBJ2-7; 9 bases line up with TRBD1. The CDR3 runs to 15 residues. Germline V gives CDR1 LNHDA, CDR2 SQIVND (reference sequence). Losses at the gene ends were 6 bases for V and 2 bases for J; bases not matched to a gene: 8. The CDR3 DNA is TGTGCCAGTAGGGGAACGACAGGGGGAGCCTACGAGCAGTACTTC. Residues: CASRGTTGGAYEQYF. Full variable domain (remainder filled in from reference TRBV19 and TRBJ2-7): DGGITQSPKYLFRKEGQNVTLSCEQNLNHDAMYWYRQDPGQGLRLIYYSQIVNDFQKGDIAEGYSVSREKKESFPLTVTSAQKNPTAFYLCASRGTTGGAYEQYFGPGTRLTVT.

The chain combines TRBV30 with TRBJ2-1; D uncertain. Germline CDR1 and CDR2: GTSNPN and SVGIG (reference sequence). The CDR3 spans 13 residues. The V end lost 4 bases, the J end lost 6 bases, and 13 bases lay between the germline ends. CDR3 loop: CAWKIASSNEQFF. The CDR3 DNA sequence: TGTGCCTGGAAGATAGCATCCAGCAATGAGCAGTTCTTC.

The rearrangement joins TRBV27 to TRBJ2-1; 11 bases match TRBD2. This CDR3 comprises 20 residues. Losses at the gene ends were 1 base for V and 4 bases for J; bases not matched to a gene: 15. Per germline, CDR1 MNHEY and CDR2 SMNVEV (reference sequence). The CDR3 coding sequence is TGTGCCAGCAGTTTATGGGGGGCCCTAGCGGGAGGAGGAATATACAATGAGCAGTTCTTC. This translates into CASSLWGALAGGGIYNEQFF.

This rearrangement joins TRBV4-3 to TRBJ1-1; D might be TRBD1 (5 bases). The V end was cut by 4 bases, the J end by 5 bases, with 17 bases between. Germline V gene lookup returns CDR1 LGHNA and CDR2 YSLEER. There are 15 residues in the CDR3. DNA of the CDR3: TGCGCCAGCAGCCTTCTCGCCACAGGCGAAACTGAAGCTTTCTTT. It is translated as CASSLLATGETEAFF.